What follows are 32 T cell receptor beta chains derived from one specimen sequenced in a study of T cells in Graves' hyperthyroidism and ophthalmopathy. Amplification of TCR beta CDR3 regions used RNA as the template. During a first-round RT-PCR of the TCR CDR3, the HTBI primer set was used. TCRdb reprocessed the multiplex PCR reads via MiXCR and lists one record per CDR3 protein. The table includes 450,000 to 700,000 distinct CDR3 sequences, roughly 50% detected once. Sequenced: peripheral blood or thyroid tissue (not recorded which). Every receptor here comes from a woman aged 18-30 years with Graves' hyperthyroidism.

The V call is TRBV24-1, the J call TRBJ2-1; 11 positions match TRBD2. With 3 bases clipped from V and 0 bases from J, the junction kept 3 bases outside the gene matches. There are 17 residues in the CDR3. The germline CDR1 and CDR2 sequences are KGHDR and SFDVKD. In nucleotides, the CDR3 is TGTGCCACCAGTGATACCGGGACTAGCGGCTCCTACAATGAGCAGTTCTTC. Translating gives CATSDTGTSGSYNEQFF.

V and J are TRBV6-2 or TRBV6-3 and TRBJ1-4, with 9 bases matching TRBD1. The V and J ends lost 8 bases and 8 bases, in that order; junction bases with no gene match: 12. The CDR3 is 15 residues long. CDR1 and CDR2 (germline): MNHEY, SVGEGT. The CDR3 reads CASSRPGTGREKLFF. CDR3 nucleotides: TGTGCCAGCTCCCGACCCGGGACAGGGCGAGAAAAACTGTTTTTT.

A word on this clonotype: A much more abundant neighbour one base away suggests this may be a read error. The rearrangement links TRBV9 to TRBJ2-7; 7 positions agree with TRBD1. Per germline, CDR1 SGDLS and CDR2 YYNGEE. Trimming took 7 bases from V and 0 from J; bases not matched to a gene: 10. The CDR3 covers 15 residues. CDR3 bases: TGTGCCAGCGGCCTGACAACAGGGGACTCCTACGAGCAGTACTTC. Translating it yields CASGLTTGDSYEQYF.

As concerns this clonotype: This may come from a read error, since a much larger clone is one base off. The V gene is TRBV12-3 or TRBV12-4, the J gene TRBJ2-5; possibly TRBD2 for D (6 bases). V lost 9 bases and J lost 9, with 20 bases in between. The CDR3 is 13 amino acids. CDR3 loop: CASAGGTDEAQYF. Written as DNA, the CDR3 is TGTGCCAGTGCTGGAGGGACCGACGAGGCCCAGTACTTC.

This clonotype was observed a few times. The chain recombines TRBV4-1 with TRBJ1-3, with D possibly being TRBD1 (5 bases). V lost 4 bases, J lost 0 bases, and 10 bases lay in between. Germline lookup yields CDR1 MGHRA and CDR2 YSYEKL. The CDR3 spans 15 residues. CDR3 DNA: TGCGCCAGCAGCCCGTCGGACAACTCTGGAAACACCATATATTTT. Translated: CASSPSDNSGNTIYF.

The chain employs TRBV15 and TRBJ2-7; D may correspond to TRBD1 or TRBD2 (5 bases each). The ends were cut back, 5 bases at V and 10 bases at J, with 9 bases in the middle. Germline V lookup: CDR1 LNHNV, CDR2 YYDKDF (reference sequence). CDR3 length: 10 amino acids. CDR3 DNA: TGTGCCACCAGCCTCCGGGGCCAGTACTTC. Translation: CATSLRGQYF.

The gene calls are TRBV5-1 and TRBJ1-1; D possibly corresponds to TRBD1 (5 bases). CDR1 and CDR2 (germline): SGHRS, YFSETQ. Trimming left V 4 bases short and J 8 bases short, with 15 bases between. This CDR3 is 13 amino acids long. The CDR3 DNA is TGCGCCAGCAGCCCGGGCGGGGGGTGGGAAGCTTTCTTT. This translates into CASSPGGGWEAFF.

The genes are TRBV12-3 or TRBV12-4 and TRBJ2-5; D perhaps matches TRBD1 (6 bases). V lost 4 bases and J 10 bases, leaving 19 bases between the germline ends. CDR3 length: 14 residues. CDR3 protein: CASSYSGTQGIQYF. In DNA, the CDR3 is TGTGCCAGCAGTTACTCCGGGACCCAGGGGATCCAGTACTTC.

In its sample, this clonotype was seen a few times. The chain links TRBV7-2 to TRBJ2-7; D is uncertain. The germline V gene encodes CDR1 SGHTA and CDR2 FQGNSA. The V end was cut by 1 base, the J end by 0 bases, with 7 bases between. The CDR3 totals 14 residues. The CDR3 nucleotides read TGTGCCAGCAGCTTAGGCTGGAACTCCTACGAGCAGTACTTC. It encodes CASSLGWNSYEQYF. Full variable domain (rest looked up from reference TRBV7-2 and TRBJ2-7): GAGVSQSPSNKVTEKGKDVELRCDPISGHTALYWYRQSLGQGLEFLIYFQGNSAPDKSGLPSDRFSAERTGGSVSTLTIQRTQQEDSAVYLCASSLGWNSYEQYFGPGTRLTVT.

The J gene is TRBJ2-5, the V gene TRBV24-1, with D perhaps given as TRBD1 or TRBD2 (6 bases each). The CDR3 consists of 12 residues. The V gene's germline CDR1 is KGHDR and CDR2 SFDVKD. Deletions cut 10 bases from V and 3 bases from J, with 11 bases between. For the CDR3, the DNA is TGTGCCACGGGAGGACAGAAAGAGACCCAGTACTTC. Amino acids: CATGGQKETQYF.

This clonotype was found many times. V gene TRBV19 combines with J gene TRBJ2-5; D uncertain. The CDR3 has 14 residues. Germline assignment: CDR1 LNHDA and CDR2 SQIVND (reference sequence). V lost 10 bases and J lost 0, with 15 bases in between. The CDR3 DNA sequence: TGTGCCACCGCGGTACAGAACTACCAAGAGACCCAGTACTTC. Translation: CATAVQNYQETQYF.

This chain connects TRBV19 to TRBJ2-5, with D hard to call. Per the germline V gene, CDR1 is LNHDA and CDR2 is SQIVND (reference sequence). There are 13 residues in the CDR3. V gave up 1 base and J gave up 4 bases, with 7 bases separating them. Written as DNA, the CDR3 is TGTGCCAGTAGTATAGGGGCTGGAGAGACCCAGTACTTC. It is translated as CASSIGAGETQYF.

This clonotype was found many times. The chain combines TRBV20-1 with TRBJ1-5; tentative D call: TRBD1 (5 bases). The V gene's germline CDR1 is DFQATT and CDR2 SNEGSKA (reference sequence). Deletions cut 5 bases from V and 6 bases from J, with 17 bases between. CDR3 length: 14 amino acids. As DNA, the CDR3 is TGCAGTGCTTTACCCGGGGGGGGTGGTCAGCCCCAGCATTTT. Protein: CSALPGGGGQPQHF.

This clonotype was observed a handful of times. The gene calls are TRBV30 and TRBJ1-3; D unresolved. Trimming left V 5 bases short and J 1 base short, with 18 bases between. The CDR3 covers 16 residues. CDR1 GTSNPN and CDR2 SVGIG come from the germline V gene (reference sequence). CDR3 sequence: CAWRRGLLRSGNTIYF. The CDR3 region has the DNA TGTGCCTGGCGGCGGGGTTTATTGCGGTCTGGAAACACCATATATTTT.

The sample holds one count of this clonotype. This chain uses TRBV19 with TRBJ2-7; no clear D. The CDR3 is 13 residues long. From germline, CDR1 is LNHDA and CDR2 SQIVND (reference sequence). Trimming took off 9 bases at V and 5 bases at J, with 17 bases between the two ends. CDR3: CASSDLGGHEQYF. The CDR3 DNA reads TGTGCCAGCAGTGACCTCGGTGGGCACGAGCAGTACTTC.

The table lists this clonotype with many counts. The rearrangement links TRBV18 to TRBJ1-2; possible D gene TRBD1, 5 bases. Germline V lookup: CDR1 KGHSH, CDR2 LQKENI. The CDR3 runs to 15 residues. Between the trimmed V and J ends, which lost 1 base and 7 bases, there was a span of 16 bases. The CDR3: CASSPRSVRVAGYTF. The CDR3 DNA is TGTGCCAGCTCACCACGGAGTGTCAGGGTGGCTGGCTACACCTTC. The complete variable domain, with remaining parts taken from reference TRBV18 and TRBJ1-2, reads NAGVMQNPRHLVRRRGQEARLRCSPMKGHSHVYWYRQLPEEGLKFMVYLQKENIIDESGMPKERFSAEFPKEGPSILRIQQVVRGDSAAYFCASSPRSVRVAGYTFGSGTRLTVV.

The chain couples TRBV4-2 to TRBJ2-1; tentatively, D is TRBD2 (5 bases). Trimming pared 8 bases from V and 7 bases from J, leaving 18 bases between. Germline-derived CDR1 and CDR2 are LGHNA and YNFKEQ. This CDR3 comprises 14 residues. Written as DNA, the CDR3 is TGTGCCAGCGCTCACGGGTCAACGGGGAATGAGCAGTTCTTC. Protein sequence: CASAHGSTGNEQFF.

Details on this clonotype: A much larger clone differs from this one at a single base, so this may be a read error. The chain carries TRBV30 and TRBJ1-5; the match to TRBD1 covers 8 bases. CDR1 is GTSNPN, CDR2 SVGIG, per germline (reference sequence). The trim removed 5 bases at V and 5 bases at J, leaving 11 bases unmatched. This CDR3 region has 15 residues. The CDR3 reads CAWQATGGRDQPQHF. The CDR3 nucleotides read TGTGCCTGGCAAGCTACAGGGGGTCGCGATCAGCCCCAGCATTTT.

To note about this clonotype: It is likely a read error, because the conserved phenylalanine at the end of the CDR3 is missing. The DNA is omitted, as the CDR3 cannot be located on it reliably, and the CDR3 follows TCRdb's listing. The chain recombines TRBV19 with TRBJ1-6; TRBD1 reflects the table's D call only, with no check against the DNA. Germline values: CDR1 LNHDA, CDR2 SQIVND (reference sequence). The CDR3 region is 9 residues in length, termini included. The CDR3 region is CASSMSDTS.

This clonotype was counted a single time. The CDR3 spells CASRPRTGGYTGELFF. CDR3 sequence (DNA): TGTGCCAGCAGACCCCGGACAGGGGGCTACACCGGGGAGCTGTTTTTT. The chain recombines TRBV6-6 with TRBJ2-2; 11 positions match TRBD1. V shed 6 bases, J shed 3 bases, and the junction held 6 bases outside the gene matches. This CDR3 is 16 amino acids long. Germline CDR1 MNHNY, CDR2 SVGAGI (reference sequence).

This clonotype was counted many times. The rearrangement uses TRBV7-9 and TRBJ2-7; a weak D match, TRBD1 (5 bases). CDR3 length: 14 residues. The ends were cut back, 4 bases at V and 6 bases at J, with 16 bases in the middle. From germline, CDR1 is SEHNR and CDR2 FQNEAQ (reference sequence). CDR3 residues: CASSSPSGAPEQYF. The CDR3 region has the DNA TGTGCCAGCAGCTCACCCAGTGGGGCCCCCGAGCAGTACTTC.

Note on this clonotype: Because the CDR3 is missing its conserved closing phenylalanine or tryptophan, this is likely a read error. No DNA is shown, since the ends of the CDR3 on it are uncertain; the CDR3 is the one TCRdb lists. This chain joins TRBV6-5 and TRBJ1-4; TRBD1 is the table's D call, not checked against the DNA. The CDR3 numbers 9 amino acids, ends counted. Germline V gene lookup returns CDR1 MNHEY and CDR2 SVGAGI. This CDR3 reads CASSNKNRG.

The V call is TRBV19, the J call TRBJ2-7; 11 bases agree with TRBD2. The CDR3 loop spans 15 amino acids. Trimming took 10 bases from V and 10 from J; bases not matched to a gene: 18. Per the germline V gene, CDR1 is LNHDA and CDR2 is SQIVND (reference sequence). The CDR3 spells CATQISGTSGVLQYF. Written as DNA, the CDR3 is TGTGCCACACAGATTTCCGGGACTAGCGGTGTGCTTCAGTACTTC.

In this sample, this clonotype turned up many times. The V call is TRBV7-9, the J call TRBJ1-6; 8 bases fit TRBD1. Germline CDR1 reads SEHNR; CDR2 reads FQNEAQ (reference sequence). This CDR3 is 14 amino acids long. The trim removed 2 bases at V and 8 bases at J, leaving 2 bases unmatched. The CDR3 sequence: CASSLQGQDSPLHF. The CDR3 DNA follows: TGTGCCAGCAGCTTACAGGGACAGGATTCACCCCTCCACTTT.

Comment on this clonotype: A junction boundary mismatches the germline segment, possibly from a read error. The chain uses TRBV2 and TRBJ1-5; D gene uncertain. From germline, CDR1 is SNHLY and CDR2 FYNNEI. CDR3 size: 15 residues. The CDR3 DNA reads TGTGCCACCAGTGATGGTACAAGTAGCAATCAGCCCCAGCATTTT. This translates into CATSDGTSSNQPQHF.

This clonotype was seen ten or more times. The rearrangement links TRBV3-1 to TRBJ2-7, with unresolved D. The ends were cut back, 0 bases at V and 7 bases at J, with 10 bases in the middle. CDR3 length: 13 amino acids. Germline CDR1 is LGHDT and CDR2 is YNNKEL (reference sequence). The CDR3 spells CASSQDRLREQYF. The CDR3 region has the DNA TGTGCCAGCAGCCAAGACAGACTCAGGGAGCAGTACTTC.

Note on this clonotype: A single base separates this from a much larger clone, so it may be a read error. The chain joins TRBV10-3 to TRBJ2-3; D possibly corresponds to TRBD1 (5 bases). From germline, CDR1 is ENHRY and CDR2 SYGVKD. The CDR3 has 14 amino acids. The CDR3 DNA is TGTGTCATCACCCTGGGGCTAAGGGATGATACGCAGTATTTT. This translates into CVITLGLRDDTQYF.

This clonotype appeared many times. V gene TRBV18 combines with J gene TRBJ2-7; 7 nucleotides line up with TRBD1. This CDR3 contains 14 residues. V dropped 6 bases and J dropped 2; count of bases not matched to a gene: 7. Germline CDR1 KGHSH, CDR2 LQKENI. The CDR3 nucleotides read TGTGCCAGCTCGCCCGGGACAGAGGCCTACGAGCAGTACTTC. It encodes CASSPGTEAYEQYF.

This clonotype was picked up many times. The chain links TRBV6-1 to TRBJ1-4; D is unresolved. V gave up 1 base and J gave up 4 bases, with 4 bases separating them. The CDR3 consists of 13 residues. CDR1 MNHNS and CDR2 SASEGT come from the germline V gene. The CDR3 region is CASSEVDNEKLFF. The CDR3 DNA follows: TGTGCCAGCAGTGAAGTTGATAATGAAAAACTGTTTTTT.

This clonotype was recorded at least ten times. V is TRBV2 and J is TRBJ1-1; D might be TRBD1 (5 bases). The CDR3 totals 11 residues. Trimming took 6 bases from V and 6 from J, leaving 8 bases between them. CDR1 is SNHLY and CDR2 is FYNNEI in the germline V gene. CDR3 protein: CASRGGAEAFF. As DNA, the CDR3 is TGTGCCAGCAGGGGAGGGGCTGAAGCTTTCTTT.

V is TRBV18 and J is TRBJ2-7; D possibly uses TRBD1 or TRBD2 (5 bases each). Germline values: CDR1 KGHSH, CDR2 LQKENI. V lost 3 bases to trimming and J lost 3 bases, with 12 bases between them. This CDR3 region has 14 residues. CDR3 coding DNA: TGTGCCAGCTCACCGTCGGGACCTCACTACGAGCAGTACTTC. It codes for CASSPSGPHYEQYF.

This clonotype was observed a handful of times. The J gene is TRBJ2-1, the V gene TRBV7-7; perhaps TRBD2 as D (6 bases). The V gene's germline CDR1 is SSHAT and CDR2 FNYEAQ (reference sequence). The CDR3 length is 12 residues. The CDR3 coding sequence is TGTGCTAGCGGACCGGTCCCCAATGAGCAGTTCTTC. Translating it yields CASGPVPNEQFF.